This T cell receptor beta chain emerged from a study of T cells expressing NK-cell markers. Study observations and caveats: Four donors showed these clonotypes also leading the CD3+CD56-NKG2C+ fraction.

Comment on this clonotype: What it binds is unknown.

Reanalyzing the 5' RACE reads, TCRdb keeps one entry per CDR3 protein, without DNA. The table counts about 430,000 distinct CDR3 sequences; roughly 1.4% lies in the top ten. CDR3 length: 18 residues. Germline V gives CDR1 SEHNR, CDR2 FQNEAQ (reference sequence). The receptor was derived from a woman aged 50 to 65 in good health. The sequencing input was blood T cells: a sorted CD56 or NKG2C T cell subset, CD4+ or CD8+ T cells, or bulk PBMC T cells (not recorded which). The chain links TRBV7-9 to TRBJ1-1; TCRdb calls TRBD1, which cannot be checked without DNA. CDR3: CASSKRGPQVRGATEAFF.